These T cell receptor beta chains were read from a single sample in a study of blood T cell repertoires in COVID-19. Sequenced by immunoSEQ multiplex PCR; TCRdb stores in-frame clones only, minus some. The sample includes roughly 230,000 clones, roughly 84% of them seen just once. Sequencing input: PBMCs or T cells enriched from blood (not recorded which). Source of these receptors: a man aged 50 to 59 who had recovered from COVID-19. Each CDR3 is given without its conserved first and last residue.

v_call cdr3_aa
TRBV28 ASSGGLASGMGEQY
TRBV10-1 ASSPGLGYEQY
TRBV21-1 ASSKASGINEQF
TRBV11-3 ASSFGATGGGSEQY
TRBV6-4 ASSPGQGPNEQF
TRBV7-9 ASRAGPTGSYEQY
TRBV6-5 ASRPDRADEQF
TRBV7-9 ASTTSSYEQY
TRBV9 ASSPLAGGTNGQF
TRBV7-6 ASSLRGQGWDEQY
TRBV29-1 SGGQKNTEAF
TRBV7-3 ASSPDDRAPYNEQF
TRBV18 ASSPKQVGEKLF
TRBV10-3 AIRQAPNQPQH
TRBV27 ASRGQGAPNYRDEQY
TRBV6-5 ASKGGGATDTQY
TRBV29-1 SVETGVGQPQH
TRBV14 ASSQQLTSGSYEQY
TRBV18 ASSHRGESDTQY
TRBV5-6 ASSGQGATGELF
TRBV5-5 ASTPPGGRSNEKLF
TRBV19 ASSIEGTSTDTQY
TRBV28 ASSFLNYGYT
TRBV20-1 SARRDTEAF
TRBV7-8 ASSPTGGRETQY
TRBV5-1 ASSFGAYNEQF
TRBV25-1 ASRGQLNTEAF
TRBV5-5 ASSPRGLGMGQF
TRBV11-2 ASSLAWASAPNEQF